The entry that follows covers one T cell receptor beta chain sequence. Its antigen remains unknown. The record originates from a study of OX40 agonist ivuxolimab in advanced cancers. Study background: Patients received the agonistic anti-OX40 (CD134) antibody ivuxolimab. Head and neck, renal cell, melanoma or hepatocellular carcinoma were the cancers that dose-escalation patients had. Findings and limits, study-wide: At 0.1 to 3.0 mg/kg, clonal expansion of CD4+ and CD8+ blood T cells had occurred by week 6.

The germline CDR1 and CDR2 sequences are LGHNA and YNFKEQ. There are 15 residues in the CDR3. The V end was cut by 4 bases, the J end by 0 bases, with 9 bases between. This table comes from immunoSEQ multiplex PCR, and its TCRdb copy is limited to in-frame clones, with some not included. The sample lists fewer than 120,000 clones, approximately 89% occurring once. The rearrangement uses TRBV4-2 and TRBJ2-2; maybe TRBD1 (6 bases). This receptor was taken from an adult with an advanced solid tumor such as melanoma, head and neck, liver or kidney cancer. The sample in question was CD4+ or CD8+ T cells sorted from blood, obtained in a trial of the OX40 agonist ivuxolimab. The CDR3 protein is CASSPGQTNTGELFF. DNA of the CDR3: TGTGCCAGCAGCCCCGGACAGACGAACACCGGGGAGCTGTTTTTT.